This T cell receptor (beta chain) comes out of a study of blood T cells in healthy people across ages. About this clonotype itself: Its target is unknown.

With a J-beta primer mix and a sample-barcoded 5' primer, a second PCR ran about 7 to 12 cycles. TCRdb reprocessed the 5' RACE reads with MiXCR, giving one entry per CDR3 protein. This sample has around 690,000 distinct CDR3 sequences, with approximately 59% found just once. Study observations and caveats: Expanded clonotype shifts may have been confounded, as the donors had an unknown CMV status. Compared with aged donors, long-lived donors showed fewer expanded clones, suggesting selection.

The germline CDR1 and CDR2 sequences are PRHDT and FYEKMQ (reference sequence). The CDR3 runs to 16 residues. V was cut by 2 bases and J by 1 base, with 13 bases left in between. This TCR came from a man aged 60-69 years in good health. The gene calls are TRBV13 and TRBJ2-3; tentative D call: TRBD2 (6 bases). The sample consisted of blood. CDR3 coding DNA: TGTGCCAGCAGCTTAATCGGGGAGGAGGGCACAGATACGCAGTATTTT. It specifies CASSLIGEEGTDTQYF.